This T cell receptor (beta chain) was captured in a study of beta chain features in type 1 diabetes. Looking at the study overall: Investigators examined roughly 99,000,000 sorted cells across all samples. Study-wide findings and caveats: Moderate but significant shortening of TCRB CDR3s was recorded in all four CD4+ subsets from Type 1 diabetes patients. A potential PCR bias toward shorter templates would be equal in patient and control samples.

Details on this clone: What it binds is unknown.

Of the isolated RNA, all was reverse transcribed, and so the sequenced material was expressed TCRB transcripts. Libraries were prepared by immunoSEQ multiplex PCR; TCRdb keeps only in-frame clonotypes and omits some of them. The sample comprises tens of thousands of clones, almost 70% of which are singletons, and 2% to 2.5% rests with the top ten. The V gene end was trimmed by 3 bases and the J gene end by 3 bases; junction bases not matched to a gene: 14. CDR1 and CDR2 from the germline V gene are MGHRA and YSYEKL. The CDR3 extends over 19 amino acids. The sequence came from a woman aged 40 to 55 in good health. The sequencing sample was made of Tregs from blood. The chain uses TRBV4-1 and TRBJ1-6; 7 nucleotides match TRBD1. The CDR3 DNA sequence: TGCGCCAGCAGCCACTTGACATTGGGGACAGTCCTCTATAATTCACCCCTCCACTTT. Translating it yields CASSHLTLGTVLYNSPLHF.